The 9 T cell receptor beta chains below were found in one sample sequenced in a study of T cell changes during pregnancy in multiple sclerosis. Method: immunoSEQ multiplex PCR; TCRdb's copy keeps in-frame clones and lacks some. The profile shows about 38,000 clones, 85% to 95% of them singletons. This specimen consisted of CD4+ T cells from peripheral blood mononuclear cells, obtained in the third trimester of pregnancy. The receptors derive from a female donor in good health, enrolled as a control in a pregnancy study.

The chain employs TRBV7-9 and TRBJ2-5; weak D call: TRBD1 (7 bases). Trimming shortened V by 5 bases and J by 4 bases, and 17 bases separated the two germline ends. Germline V gene data show CDR1 as SEHNR and CDR2 as FQNEAQ (reference sequence). The CDR3 has 15 amino acids. The CDR3 nucleotides read TGTGCCAGCAGCCTGACAGGGTTGGAGGGAGAGACCCAGTACTTC. It yields the protein CASSLTGLEGETQYF. The variable domain in full, completed from reference TRBV7-9 and TRBJ2-5, reads DTGVSQNPRHKITKRGQNVTFRCDPISEHNRLYWYRQTLGQGPEFLTYFQNEAQLEKSRLLSDRFSAERPKGSFSTLEIQRTEQGDSAMYLCASSLTGLEGETQYFGPGTRLLVL.

CDR3 coding DNA: TGTGCCAGCAGCGGAGGCCTAATAGCGGGAGGGTATAATGAGCAGTTCTTC. Residues: CASSGGLIAGGYNEQFF. V gene TRBV5-6 combines with J gene TRBJ2-1; 11 bases agree with TRBD2. This CDR3 has 17 amino acids. The trim removed 4 bases at V and 7 bases at J, leaving 13 bases unmatched. The germline CDR1 and CDR2 sequences are SGHDT and YYEEEE.

Remarks on this clone: Compared with germline, one end of the junction differs, possibly owing to a read error. This chain joins TRBV7-7 and TRBJ2-5; 15 bases are a match to TRBD2. CDR1 and CDR2 from the germline V gene are SSHAT and FNYEAQ (reference sequence). There are 16 residues in the CDR3. The DNA for the CDR3 is TGTGCTAGCAGCCATGGACTAGCGGGAGGGCCAGAGACCCAGTACTTC. It is translated as CASSHGLAGGPETQYF.

The genes are TRBV4-2 and TRBJ1-2; D not resolved. V gave up 4 bases and J gave up 4 bases, with 10 bases separating them. Germline CDR1 reads LGHNA; CDR2 reads YNFKEQ. The CDR3 extends over 13 amino acids. CDR3 in amino acids: CASSPNLGYGYTF. The CDR3 DNA is TGTGCCAGCAGCCCCAACCTCGGCTATGGCTACACCTTC.

The chain links TRBV5-1 to TRBJ2-3; possibly TRBD1 for D (5 bases). This CDR3 has 15 residues. Trimming pared 1 base from V and 6 bases from J, leaving 15 bases between. CDR1 is SGHRS and CDR2 is YFSETQ in the germline V gene. The CDR3 sequence is CASSLPSGARDTQYF. The CDR3 region has the DNA TGCGCCAGCAGCTTGCCATCTGGGGCGCGGGATACGCAGTATTTT.

V is TRBV20-1 and J is TRBJ2-1; no reliable D call. Trimming took off 7 bases at V and 7 bases at J, with 11 bases between the two ends. This CDR3 is 11 amino acids long. Germline CDR1 and CDR2: DFQATT and SNEGSKA (reference sequence). CDR3 sequence reads: CSGLLENEQFF. The CDR3 nucleotides are TGCAGTGGCCTTCTTGAGAATGAGCAGTTCTTC.

The chain carries TRBV5-1 and TRBJ2-3, with a possible D match to TRBD2 (5 bases). The V and J ends lost 0 bases and 4 bases respectively, with 18 bases between them. Germline V gene data show CDR1 as SGHRS and CDR2 as YFSETQ. The CDR3 sequence is 17 residues long. CDR3 sequence: CASSLGVAPSGADTQYF. CDR3 coding DNA: TGCGCCAGCAGCTTGGGGGTGGCCCCCAGCGGTGCAGATACGCAGTATTTT.

The rearrangement links TRBV29-1 to TRBJ2-5, with unresolved D. Germline loops: CDR1 SQVTM, CDR2 ANQGSEA. Trimming took 3 bases from V and 5 from J, leaving 10 bases between them. This CDR3 comprises 12 residues. Written as DNA, the CDR3 is TGCAGCGTTGATGGTTTGAGGGAGACCCAGTACTTC. Amino acids: CSVDGLRETQYF.

The chain combines TRBV2 with TRBJ2-5; D is possibly TRBD1 (6 bases). Germline CDR1 is SNHLY and CDR2 is FYNNEI. Trimming removed 7 bases from V and 5 bases from J, with 17 bases in between. The CDR3 totals 14 residues. The CDR3 sequence is CASTSDSPKETQYF. CDR3 DNA: TGTGCCAGCACCTCGGACAGCCCCAAGGAGACCCAGTACTTC.